The rows below give T cell receptor beta chains drawn from one sample of a study of beta chain features in type 1 diabetes. Assay: immunoSEQ multiplex PCR; the TCRdb copy retains only in-frame clones and omits some. The table has roughly 700,000 clones, 13% seen once. The material sequenced was naive CD4+ T cells from blood. All receptors come from a man between 18 and 35 years old with type 1 diabetes. The CDR3 runs from the conserved cysteine through the conserved F or W. D genes are given only for firm matches. Expanded clones are given a class, and other clones once, few, many or no size at all.

d_call,v_call,j_call,clone_size,cdr3_nt,cdr3_aa
TRBD1,TRBV7-8,TRBJ2-3,-,TGTGCCAGCAGTCCGATGACAGGGGCGAGCACAGATACGCAGTATTTT,CASSPMTGASTDTQYF
-,TRBV12-5,TRBJ2-5,-,TGTGCTAGTTCTGCGACAGGAGTCCAAGTAGAGACCCAGTACTTC,CASSATGVQVETQYF
TRBD1,TRBV10-2,TRBJ1-6,-,TGCGCCAGCAGTGATAGGGACAGTAGATCACCCCTCCACTTT,CASSDRDSRSPLHF
TRBD1,TRBV18,TRBJ1-2,few,TGTGCCAGCTCACTAGGACAGGGGGCTGATGGCTACACCTTC,CASSLGQGADGYTF
-,TRBV21-1,TRBJ2-1,few,TGTGCCAGCAGCAAAGAAGCGGGGCACTCCTACAATGAGCAGTTCTTC,CASSKEAGHSYNEQFF
TRBD2,TRBV4-2,TRBJ2-1,few,TGTGCCAGCAGCCAAGATCCGGGCGGGAGCGGGGGAGATAATGAGCAGTTCTTC,CASSQDPGGSGGDNEQFF
-,TRBV7-9,TRBJ2-7,-,TGTGCCAGCAGCTTAGGACATAGTATGGAGCAGTACTTC,CASSLGHSMEQYF
-,TRBV10-3,TRBJ1-1,few,TGTGCCATCAGTACAGGGAAGCCCTTGGGCACTGAAGCTTTCTTT,CAISTGKPLGTEAFF
TRBD1,TRBV5-4,TRBJ1-6,few,TGTGCCAGCAGCCCAGGACAGGGGGCGCGATGGTCACCCCTCCACTTT,CASSPGQGARWSPLHF
-,TRBV15,TRBJ2-4,-,TGTGCCACCAGCCCCAGGGGTCAAGGACCAAACATTCAGTACTTC,CATSPRGQGPNIQYF
-,TRBV30,TRBJ1-2,-,TGTGCCTGGAGTGTCTCGAGTAGGGGGTCTAACTATGGCTACACCTTC,CAWSVSSRGSNYGYTF
-,TRBV19,TRBJ2-3,few,TGTGCCAGTGGTTTTGCTGGGACAGATACGCAGTATTTT,CASGFAGTDTQYF
-,TRBV11-3,TRBJ1-2,-,TGTGCCAGCAGCTTAGGGCTAAACTATGGCTACACCTTC,CASSLGLNYGYTF
-,TRBV18,TRBJ2-1,-,TGTGCCAGCTCACCACCGGAAGGGAGCCGCAAGTTCTTC,CASSPPEGSRKFF
TRBD1,TRBV20-1,TRBJ2-7,-,TGCAGTGCGCCAGGGGGCTACGAGCAGTACTTC,CSAPGGYEQYF
-,TRBV29-1,TRBJ1-1,-,TGCAGCGTCCAAAGGACGGGGGATCCTGAAGCTTTCTTT,CSVQRTGDPEAFF
TRBD1,TRBV7-2,TRBJ1-2,few,TGTGCCAGCAGCTTAGAGCTGGGACAGTCAATTGTGGGAACCTTC,CASSLELGQSIVGTF
-,TRBV10-1,TRBJ1-1,few,TGCGCCAGCAGTGAGTCGTGGACGGAAGCTTTCTTT,CASSESWTEAFF
-,TRBV6-6,TRBJ1-4,-,TGTGCCAGCAGCATACCCGGCCTTGTTGGGGAAAAACTGTTTTTT,CASSIPGLVGEKLFF
TRBD1,TRBV5-1,TRBJ1-2,-,TGCGCCAGCAGCTTGGCCGGACAGGGAAATGGCTACACCTTC,CASSLAGQGNGYTF
-,TRBV7-2,TRBJ2-7,-,TGTGCCAGCAGCTTCGACAGCTACGAGCAGTACTTC,CASSFDSYEQYF
TRBD2,TRBV4-2,TRBJ2-1,-,TGTGCCAGCAGCCACGATAACGACTATAGCGGGGGAGCATACAATGAGCAGTTCTTC,CASSHDNDYSGGAYNEQFF
-,TRBV5-1,TRBJ2-5,few,TGCGCCAGCAGCTTGGTTCGGGGGACCCAAGAGACCCAGTACTTC,CASSLVRGTQETQYF
TRBD1,TRBV5-4,TRBJ2-2,-,TGTGCCAGCAGCTTGGATCTGGACAGGGCCACCGGGGAGCTGTTTTTT,CASSLDLDRATGELFF
-,TRBV25-1,TRBJ1-3,few,TGTGCCAGCAGTGAAGGGACACCTGGAAACACCATATATTTT,CASSEGTPGNTIYF
-,TRBV28,TRBJ2-1,few,TGTGCCAGCAGTTTAGTCACAGCAGGGGAGCAGTTCTTC,CASSLVTAGEQFF
-,TRBV18,TRBJ2-5,few,TGTGCCAGCTCACGGGCCCCGGAATCGGAGACCCAGTACTTC,CASSRAPESETQYF
-,TRBV10-3,TRBJ2-1,few,TGTGCCATCAGTCTTACACAAGTCTCCTACAATGAGCAGTTCTTC,CAISLTQVSYNEQFF
-,TRBV18,TRBJ2-3,-,TGTGCCAGCTCACCCGGACTCCCCCAACGCACAGATACGCAGTATTTT,CASSPGLPQRTDTQYF
-,TRBV5-4,TRBJ1-3,-,TGTGCCAGCAGCTTGTCGGGGAAAGTAACTGGAAACACCATATATTTT,CASSLSGKVTGNTIYF
-,TRBV18,TRBJ1-1,-,TGTGCCAGCTCAGGCCTACAGGTTATGAACACTGAAGCTTTCTTT,CASSGLQVMNTEAFF
-,TRBV5-1,TRBJ1-5,-,TGCGCCAGCAGCTTGGGACAGTATAGCAATCAGCCCCAGCATTTT,CASSLGQYSNQPQHF
-,TRBV7-2,TRBJ1-5,few,TGTGCCAGCAGCTTAGACAGGGCTCAGCCCCAGCATTTT,CASSLDRAQPQHF
TRBD1,TRBV30,TRBJ1-6,-,TGTGCCTGGAGATCAGGGGGTTATAATTCACCCCTCCACTTT,CAWRSGGYNSPLHF
-,TRBV4-1,TRBJ1-2,-,TGCGCCAGCAGCCCCCGGACATTAAATAAAGGGGGCTACACCTTC,CASSPRTLNKGGYTF
TRBD1,TRBV30,TRBJ1-5,-,TGTGCCTGGAGTGGGGGGACAGGAGGACAGCCCCAGCATTTT,CAWSGGTGGQPQHF
-,TRBV4-1,TRBJ2-3,-,TGCGCCAGCAGCCAAGATCGTGGTACGCAGTATTTT,CASSQDRGTQYF
-,TRBV4-1,TRBJ2-7,few,TGCGCCAGCAGCCATCTTGCCCGAGCACGGGAGCAGTACTTC,CASSHLARAREQYF
-,TRBV7-2,TRBJ1-6,-,TGTGCCAGCAGCTCCGCAGGGTATTATAATTCACCCCTCCACTTT,CASSSAGYYNSPLHF
-,TRBV7-6,TRBJ2-2,-,TGTGCCAGCAGCCCAACCCCGGGCCCCAGGGCCGGGGAGCTGTTTTTT,CASSPTPGPRAGELFF
-,TRBV11-2,TRBJ2-2,few,TGTGCCAGCAGCAACTCCAGGGCGTCCGGGGAGCTGTTTTTT,CASSNSRASGELFF
-,TRBV27,TRBJ1-5,-,TGTGCCAGCAGTTTAGATCCCCGGAGGGTAGGGCAGCCCCAGCATTTT,CASSLDPRRVGQPQHF
-,TRBV10-3,TRBJ2-3,-,TGTGCCATCAGCCCGGGAAGTGGAACAGATACGCAGTATTTT,CAISPGSGTDTQYF
-,TRBV4-1,TRBJ2-1,few,TGCGCCAGCAGCCAAGGGGCGGGCCCGGGGGCCTACAATGAGCAGTTCTTC,CASSQGAGPGAYNEQFF
TRBD1,TRBV6-1,TRBJ1-2,-,TGTGCCAGCAGCCCAAGGACAGGATATGGCTACACCTTC,CASSPRTGYGYTF
-,TRBV5-6,TRBJ2-2,few,TGTGCCAGCAGCCTACTCTCCGGGGAGCTGTTTTTT,CASSLLSGELFF
-,TRBV4-1,TRBJ2-7,-,TGCGCCAGCAGCCAGCGGACAGCGAGCTCCTACGAGCAGTACTTC,CASSQRTASSYEQYF
TRBD1,TRBV27,TRBJ2-7,few,TGTGCCAGCAGTGGGACAGGGAAAGACTACGAGCAGTACTTC,CASSGTGKDYEQYF
-,TRBV25-1,TRBJ2-2,-,TGTGCCAGCAGTGAAACCGGGCAGGGTCGTTCGGCCGGGGAGCTGTTTTTT,CASSETGQGRSAGELFF
TRBD1,TRBV29-1,TRBJ2-7,few,TGCAGCGTCTATGGATGGCGGGACAGGGGCTACGAGCAGTACTTC,CSVYGWRDRGYEQYF
-,TRBV15,TRBJ1-5,-,TGTGCCACCAGCAGAGAGCAGGGTAATCAGCCCCAGCATTTT,CATSREQGNQPQHF